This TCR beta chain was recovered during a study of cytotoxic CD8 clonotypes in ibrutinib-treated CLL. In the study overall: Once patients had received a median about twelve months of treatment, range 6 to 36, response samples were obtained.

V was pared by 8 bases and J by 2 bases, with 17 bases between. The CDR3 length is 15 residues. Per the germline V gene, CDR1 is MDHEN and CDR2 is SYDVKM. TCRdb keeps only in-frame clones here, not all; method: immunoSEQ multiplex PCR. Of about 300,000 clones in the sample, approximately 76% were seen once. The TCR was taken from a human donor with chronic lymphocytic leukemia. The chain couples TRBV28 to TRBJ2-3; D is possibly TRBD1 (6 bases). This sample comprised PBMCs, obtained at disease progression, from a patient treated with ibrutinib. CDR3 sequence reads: CASESQGSDTDTQYF. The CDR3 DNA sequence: TGTGCCAGCGAATCACAGGGTTCCGACACAGATACGCAGTATTTT. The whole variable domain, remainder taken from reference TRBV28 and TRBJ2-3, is DVKVTQSSRYLVKRTGEKVFLECVQDMDHENMFWYRQDPGLGLRLIYFSYDVKMKEKGDIPEGYSVSREKKERFSLILESASTNQTSMYLCASESQGSDTDTQYFGPGTRLTVL.